This TCR beta chain originates from a study of tumor-infiltrating T cells and Merkel cell polyomavirus. For the study at large: CD8+ T cells recognized the Merkel cell polyomavirus KLL epitope. Patients received varied, non-standardized chemotherapy, radiation and immunotherapies.

Points from the study as a whole: KLL-specific TRB repertoires were diverse and largely private.

The repertoire was sequenced with immunoSEQ multiplex PCR; TCRdb's copy has only in-frame clones and lacks some. In the table there are 25,000 or so clones, roughly nine tenths of which are singletons. Worth noting for this clone: What it recognizes is unknown.

V lost 4 bases and J 2 bases, leaving 13 bases between the germline ends. Germline CDR1 SGHKS, CDR2 YYEKEE (reference sequence). This CDR3 has 14 amino acids. All patients' tumors stained robustly positive for Merkel cell polyomavirus Large T antigen by immunohistochemistry. The median patient age was around 68 (range roughly 50 to 77); all Caucasian. Patients with unknown primaries presenting with nodal disease, or with insufficient primary tissue, had lymph node tumors analyzed. Source material: lymph node tissue. The chain employs TRBV5-5 and TRBJ2-7; D perhaps matches TRBD2 (5 bases). The clonotype originates from a man aged 45-60 years with Merkel cell carcinoma. The CDR3 nucleotides are TGTGCCAGCAGCCTGTTGCCGACTACCTACGAGCAGTACTTC. Residues: CASSLLPTTYEQYF. Variable domain in full (rest from reference TRBV5-5 and TRBJ2-7): DAGVTQSPTHLIKTRGQQVTLRCSPISGHKSVSWYQQVLGQGPQFIFQYYEKEERGRGNFPDRFSARQFPNYSSELNVNALLLGDSALYLCASSLLPTTYEQYFGPGTRLTVT.